One and the same sample provided the 6 T cell receptor beta chains below, sequenced in a study of cytomegalovirus exposure and HLA in healthy donors. Only in-frame clones appear in the TCRdb table, and some are missing; sequencing was by immunoSEQ multiplex PCR. This table has roughly 50,000 clones, 90% appearing once. The specimen sequenced was PBMCs. The source of these receptors is a man between 18 and 35 years old in good health and CMV-seronegative.

This sequence joins TRBV7-3 and TRBJ2-5; a possible D gene is TRBD2 (6 bases). The CDR3 is made up of 14 amino acids. Deletions cut 5 bases from V and 2 bases from J, with 12 bases between. Germline CDR1 and CDR2: SGHTA and FQGTGA. DNA of the CDR3: TGTGCCAGCAGCCCGGTGCGGGGTCAAGAGACCCAGTACTTC. As protein: CASSPVRGQETQYF. The complete variable domain, with remaining parts taken from reference TRBV7-3 and TRBJ2-5, reads GAGVSQTPSNKVTEKGKYVELRCDPISGHTALYWYRQSLGQGPEFLIYFQGTGAADDSGLPNDRFFAVRPEGSVSTLKIQRTERGDSAVYLCASSPVRGQETQYFGPGTRLLVL.

The CDR3 reads CASSFISQGYEQYF. For the CDR3, the DNA is TGTGCCAGCAGCTTCATTTCACAGGGCTACGAGCAGTACTTC. V gene TRBV5-6 combines with J gene TRBJ2-7, with D perhaps TRBD1 (6 bases). V shed 2 bases and J shed 3 bases, with 12 bases lying between them. The CDR3 runs to 14 residues. Germline V CDR1 and CDR2: SGHDT, YYEEEE.

V usage is TRBV14 and J usage is TRBJ2-1, with 16 nucleotides matching TRBD2. With 3 bases clipped from V and 6 bases from J, the junction kept 8 bases outside the gene matches. Germline V gene data show CDR1 as SGHDN and CDR2 as FVKESK. The CDR3 loop spans 18 amino acids. CDR3 residues: CASSHVGLAGGPRNEQFF. The CDR3 region has the DNA TGTGCCAGCAGCCATGTGGGACTAGCGGGAGGGCCTCGCAATGAGCAGTTCTTC. The variable domain in full, completed from reference TRBV14 and TRBJ2-1, reads EAGVTQFPSHSVIEKGQTVTLRCDPISGHDNLYWYRRVMGKEIKFLLHFVKESKQDESGMPNNRFLAERTGGTYSTLKVQPAELEDSGVYFCASSHVGLAGGPRNEQFFGPGTRLTVL.

The chain has TRBV27 and TRBJ2-1; 12 bases are shared with TRBD2. This CDR3 is 15 amino acids long. The germline CDR1 and CDR2 sequences are MNHEY and SMNVEV (reference sequence). V shed 6 bases and J 7 bases; nucleotides not matched to a gene: 7. Written as DNA, the CDR3 is TGTGCCAGCAGCTCTAGCGGGAGGGCGTGGAATGAGCAGTTCTTC. Its translation: CASSSSGRAWNEQFF.

The V and J genes are TRBV13 and TRBJ1-3; D is undetermined. The CDR3 runs 17 residues. V dropped 0 bases and J dropped 0 bases, with 12 bases sitting between them. Germline V gene data show CDR1 as PRHDT and CDR2 as FYEKMQ (reference sequence). Here the CDR3 DNA reads TGTGCCAGCAGCTTAGGCTTCCCGTCCTCCTCTGGAAACACCATATATTTT. Translation: CASSLGFPSSSGNTIYF.

V usage is TRBV10-3 and J usage is TRBJ2-1, with 12 bases identical to TRBD2. The CDR3 runs to 14 residues. V lost 10 bases and J lost 7; bases outside the gene matches: 8. Germline V gene lookup returns CDR1 ENHRY and CDR2 SYGVKD. This CDR3 is CATKTSGSGNEQFF. In DNA, the CDR3 is TGTGCCACGAAGACTAGCGGGAGTGGTAATGAGCAGTTCTTC.